The next 18 T cell receptor beta chains were all read from a single sample in a study of vaccination effects on CD4 cells after COVID-19. Only in-frame clones appear in the TCRdb table, and some are missing; sequencing was by immunoSEQ multiplex PCR. Altogether about 69,000 clones are present, 74% being singletons, with the ten largest covering approximately 1.5%. Viral peptide pool expansion of antigen-specific CD4+ T cells preceded sequencing in the ViraFEST assay. The culture ran for about 11 days, and then CD4+ T cells were isolated. Vaccination of participants consisted of two doses of either the BNT162b2 or mRNA-1273 vaccine. These TCRs' antigens remain unknown. The sequencing here drew on CD4+ T cells from PBMCs cultured with HCoV-229E spike peptides, taken after COVID-19 vaccination. These TCRs come from a human donor who received a COVID-19 vaccine.

The chain carries TRBV27 and TRBJ1-2, with 8 bases that match TRBD1. This CDR3 has 13 amino acids. In germline, CDR1 is MNHEY, CDR2 SMNVEV (reference sequence). V lost 6 bases, J lost 6 bases, and 6 bases stayed unmatched. CDR3 sequence (DNA): TGTGCCAGCAGGGACAGGGTCGCTAATGGCTACACCTTC. It is translated as CASRDRVANGYTF.

This clone has only a few counts. The V gene is TRBV6-6, the J gene TRBJ2-3; 8 bases align to TRBD1. The V and J ends lost 5 bases and 1 base, in that order; junction bases with no gene match: 5. The germline V gene encodes CDR1 MNHNY and CDR2 SVGAGI (reference sequence). The CDR3 runs 15 residues. CDR3 loop: CASSTGQGRTDTQYF. CDR3 in DNA: TGTGCCAGCAGTACTGGACAGGGACGCACAGATACGCAGTATTTT.

V usage is TRBV28 and J usage is TRBJ1-5; unclear D gene. V gave up 3 bases and J gave up 1 base, with 7 bases separating them. The CDR3 contains 14 residues. Germline loops: CDR1 MDHEN, CDR2 SYDVKM. The CDR3, as DNA: TGTGCCAGCAGTTTCGGCGTGAGCAATCAGCCCCAGCATTTT. Translated, it gives CASSFGVSNQPQHF.

The chain is built from TRBV4-1 and TRBJ2-6, with a tentative D call TRBD2 (5 bases). Trimming took off 5 bases at V and 1 base at J, with 12 bases between the two ends. From germline, CDR1 is MGHRA and CDR2 YSYEKL. The CDR3 is 16 residues long. CDR3 loop: CASSNYRGSGANVLTF. CDR3 nucleotide sequence: TGCGCCAGCAGCAACTACCGGGGTTCTGGGGCCAACGTCCTGACTTTC.

The chain uses TRBV3-1 (or the pseudogene TRBV3-2) and TRBJ1-2; a possible D gene is TRBD1 (5 bases). The V and J ends lost 1 base and 4 bases respectively, with 13 bases between them. Looked up from germline, CDR1 is LGHDT and CDR2 is YNNKEL (reference sequence). The CDR3 has 15 amino acids. CDR3 protein: CASSQGSMRGYGYTF. The CDR3 DNA reads TGTGCCAGCAGCCAAGGTTCGATGAGGGGCTATGGCTACACCTTC.

CDR3 DNA sequence: TGTGCCAGCAGTTACTCGACTGTCCAGGGGCACAATGAGCAGTTCTTC. Translated, it gives CASSYSTVQGHNEQFF. V is TRBV6-5 and J is TRBJ2-1; D possibly corresponds to TRBD1 (6 bases). The CDR3 runs to 16 residues. Trimming removed 0 bases at V and 5 bases at J, with 14 bases between. Germline CDR1 reads MNHEY; CDR2 reads SVGAGI.

V usage is TRBV24-1 and J usage is TRBJ2-1; D ambiguous. Trimming removed 3 bases at V and 1 base at J, with 12 bases between. Germline V lookup: CDR1 KGHDR, CDR2 SFDVKD. This CDR3 region has 16 residues. CDR3: CATSDPLLNSYNEQFF. CDR3 DNA sequence: TGTGCCACCAGTGATCCGCTACTAAATTCCTACAATGAGCAGTTCTTC.

The V and J genes are TRBV4-2 and TRBJ2-3; no firm D call. The germline V and J ends were trimmed by 1 base and 8 bases, with 13 bases remaining between them. Per the germline V gene, CDR1 is LGHNA and CDR2 is YNFKEQ. The CDR3 totals 14 residues. CDR3 sequence reads: CASSQVNLPATQYF. The CDR3 DNA follows: TGTGCCAGCAGCCAAGTAAATCTTCCTGCTACGCAGTATTTT.

This clone has more than one count but fewer than ten. The V and J genes are TRBV2 and TRBJ1-4; D is perhaps TRBD1 (5 bases). The CDR3 covers 16 residues. Germline CDR1 SNHLY, CDR2 FYNNEI. Trimming shortened V by 7 bases and J by 10 bases, and 25 bases separated the two germline ends. The CDR3 DNA sequence: TGTGCCAGCACCCTATCCGCAGTTGGGGGAAGGGGAAAACTGTTTTTT. This encodes CASTLSAVGGRGKLFF. The whole variable domain, filled in from reference TRBV2 and TRBJ1-4, reads EPEVTQTPSHQVTQMGQEVILRCVPISNHLYFYWYRQILGQKVEFLVSFYNNEISEKSEIFDDQFSVERPDGSNFTLKIRSTKLEDSAMYFCASTLSAVGGRGKLFFGSGTQLSVL.

The chain is built from TRBV6-5 and TRBJ2-3; 9 positions agree with TRBD1. The CDR3 covers 14 residues. Germline V gene lookup returns CDR1 MNHEY and CDR2 SVGAGI. V shed 5 bases, J shed 3 bases, and the junction held 3 bases outside the gene matches. The CDR3: CASSRTGATDTQYF. The CDR3 DNA reads as TGTGCCAGCAGTCGGACAGGGGCGACAGATACGCAGTATTTT.

The chain recombines TRBV30 with TRBJ1-2; 10 bases align to TRBD1. Unmatched junction bases numbered 7, after V lost 2 bases and J lost 4 bases. The CDR3 has 15 amino acids. Germline lookup yields CDR1 GTSNPN and CDR2 SVGIG (reference sequence). CDR3 sequence reads: CAWSTGQGVGYGYTF. CDR3 DNA sequence: TGTGCCTGGAGTACCGGACAGGGGGTTGGCTATGGCTACACCTTC.

J is TRBJ2-5 and V is TRBV5-1, with 7 bases matching TRBD2. Germline loops: CDR1 SGHRS, CDR2 YFSETQ. The CDR3 covers 15 residues. With V trimmed by 0 bases and J by 4 bases, 6 bases remained unmatched. CDR3 sequence: CASSLGGGEGETQYF. DNA for the CDR3: TGCGCCAGCAGCTTGGGGGGGGGAGAAGGAGAGACCCAGTACTTC.

The chain links TRBV5-5 to TRBJ1-1, with unresolved D. This CDR3 has 15 residues. Germline V gene sequence: CDR1 SGHKS, CDR2 YYEKEE (reference sequence). Trimming took off 0 bases at V and 0 bases at J, with 9 bases between the two ends. The CDR3 sequence: CASSLVPDMNTEAFF. CDR3 nucleotide sequence: TGTGCCAGCAGCTTGGTCCCAGACATGAACACTGAAGCTTTCTTT.

The chain couples TRBV11-2 to TRBJ2-5, with TRBD2 matching over 8 bases. Germline lookup yields CDR1 SGHAT and CDR2 FQNNGV. After removal of 7 bases from V and 0 bases from J, the junction contained 7 bases not matched to a gene. The CDR3 is made up of 15 amino acids. This CDR3 reads CASTLLAGYQETQYF. The CDR3, as DNA: TGTGCCAGCACCCTTTTAGCGGGGTACCAAGAGACCCAGTACTTC.

The V call is TRBV6-5, the J call TRBJ2-1, with no clear D. Per germline, CDR1 MNHEY and CDR2 SVGAGI. The CDR3 has 14 amino acids. V lost 5 bases to trimming and J lost 3 bases, with 11 bases between them. The chain's CDR3 is CASSIRQVYNEQFF. In DNA form, the CDR3 reads TGTGCCAGCAGTATCAGACAAGTCTACAATGAGCAGTTCTTC.

This clone was detected only a few times. The genes are TRBV19 and TRBJ2-1; the D is unclear. This CDR3 spans 12 amino acids. The germline V and J ends were trimmed by 9 bases and 4 bases, with 10 bases remaining between them. The V gene's germline CDR1 is LNHDA and CDR2 SQIVND (reference sequence). The CDR3 protein is CASGPPYNEQFF. CDR3 nucleotides: TGTGCCAGCGGACCTCCATACAATGAGCAGTTCTTC.

The chain recombines TRBV30 with TRBJ2-4; 8 positions match TRBD1. CDR3 length: 16 amino acids. The V and J ends lost 2 bases and 4 bases, in that order; junction bases with no gene match: 10. Germline V CDR1 and CDR2: GTSNPN, SVGIG (reference sequence). CDR3 amino acids: CAWSPDRGARKNIQYF. The DNA of the CDR3 is TGTGCCTGGAGTCCTGACAGGGGCGCCCGAAAAAACATTCAGTACTTC.

In nucleotides, the CDR3 is TGTGCCAGCTCACCACCGGCGGGGGCGGACACTGAAGCTTTCTTT. It is translated as CASSPPAGADTEAFF. The chain recombines TRBV18 with TRBJ1-1; a weak D match, TRBD1 (6 bases). The germline V gene has CDR1 KGHSH and CDR2 LQKENI. The CDR3 is 15 residues long. Trimming cost V 0 bases and J 3 bases, with 11 bases left between them.